This T cell receptor (beta chain) was identified during a study of T-cell reconstitution after alpha-beta-depleted transplantation in children. This clonotype was seen a handful of times. CDR3 size: 15 residues. CDR1 and CDR2 (germline): MGHDK, SYGVNS. Trimming stripped 6 bases from V and 4 bases from J, with 18 bases between. During its preparation, the TCRbeta library received unique molecular identifiers. TCRdb reprocessed the PCR reads via MiXCR and lists one record per CDR3 protein. Counted here are just over 950,000 distinct CDR3 sequences, about 26% occurring once; the ten biggest clones make up over 25%.

The J gene is TRBJ1-2, the V gene TRBV25-1, with D tentatively TRBD1 (6 bases). The receptor comes from a boy younger than two who had a stem cell transplant for SCID, so the T cells may come from the graft donor. Sequencing was performed on PBMCs, mostly from graft donor cells, taken 360 days after TCRalphabeta/CD19-depleted stem cell transplant. Here the CDR3 DNA reads TGTGCCAGCAGCCCCGTTGGGGGCCCCATCTATGGCTACACCTTC. Translated: CASSPVGGPIYGYTF.